The 21 T cell receptor beta chains in this list originate from one sample, sequenced in a study of T cells after yellow fever vaccination. TCRdb reanalysed the 5' RACE reads using MiXCR and keeps one entry per CDR3 protein. The sample contains 200,000 or so distinct CDR3 sequences, 5.5% to 8.5% of which appear only once. The sample was CD4+ T cells sorted from PBMCs, taken on the day of the yellow fever booster vaccination. All receptors come from a man in his thirties or forties who received the YFV17D yellow fever vaccine.

This clonotype was seen many times. V usage is TRBV19 and J usage is TRBJ2-6, with 7 bases that match TRBD1. Germline V CDR1 and CDR2: LNHDA, SQIVND (reference sequence). The CDR3 covers 16 residues. V shed 4 bases, J shed 1 base, and the junction held 4 bases outside the gene matches. The DNA for the CDR3 is TGTGCCAGTAGTAGGGACAGAGGTTCTGGGGCCAACGTCCTGACTTTC. Its protein is CASSRDRGSGANVLTF.

The table lists this clonotype with a count of one. CDR3 amino acids: CSATGTSERSGETQYF. The CDR3 region has the DNA TGCAGCGCAACGGGGACTAGCGAGAGAAGCGGAGAGACCCAGTACTTC. The V gene is TRBV29-1, the J gene TRBJ2-5; 10 bases agree with TRBD2. V was pared by 7 bases and J by 4 bases, with 15 bases of the junction left unmatched. The CDR3 is made up of 16 amino acids. The germline gives CDR1 SQVTM, CDR2 ANQGSEA.

CDR3 bases: TGCAGTGCCTCCGGGACACTATACACCGGGGAGCTGTTTTTT. This encodes CSASGTLYTGELFF. This rearrangement joins TRBV20-1 to TRBJ2-2, with D maybe TRBD1 (6 bases). The CDR3 covers 14 residues. CDR1 DFQATT and CDR2 SNEGSKA come from the germline V gene (reference sequence). V was clipped by 6 bases and J by 3 bases, with 14 bases between them.

In its sample, this clonotype was seen many times. The chain has TRBV4-2 and TRBJ2-5, with D tentatively TRBD1 or TRBD2 (5 bases each). Germline CDR1 reads LGHNA; CDR2 reads YNFKEQ. Trimming took off 0 bases at V and 2 bases at J, with 13 bases between the two ends. This CDR3 has 16 residues. CDR3 DNA: TGTGCCAGCAGCCAAGAACGCTGGGACGGACAAGAGACCCAGTACTTC. Translated, it gives CASSQERWDGQETQYF.

This clonotype showed up just a few times. The rearrangement joins TRBV6-1 to TRBJ1-4, with D unclear. V dropped 5 bases and J dropped 8 bases, with 15 bases sitting between them. This CDR3 is 14 amino acids long. Germline values: CDR1 MNHNS, CDR2 SASEGT. CDR3 nucleotides: TGTGCCAGCAGTAACGCTGCCGGGATGGAAAAACTGTTTTTT. Translation gives CASSNAAGMEKLFF.

This clonotype has more than one count but fewer than ten. V usage is TRBV18 and J usage is TRBJ1-1; 11 bases are shared with TRBD1. The trim removed 2 bases at V and 1 base at J, leaving 3 bases unmatched. Germline V gene lookup returns CDR1 KGHSH and CDR2 LQKENI. The CDR3 length is 16 residues. CDR3 residues: CASSPSGTGGNTEAFF. In nucleotides, the CDR3 is TGTGCCAGCTCACCATCCGGGACAGGGGGGAACACTGAAGCTTTCTTT.

In regard to this clonotype: This may arise from a read error, as a much more abundant clone is one base away. The chain combines TRBV7-6 with TRBJ2-7, with D unclear. The J call could be wrong; TRBJ2-1 is a better fit for the DNA end. Germline V CDR1 and CDR2: SGHVS, FNYEAQ. The CDR3 spans 15 residues. This CDR3 is CASSLLSDPTYEQFF. The CDR3 nucleotides read TGTGCCAGCAGCTTATTGTCTGACCCCACCTACGAGCAGTTCTTC.

Regarding this clonotype: This may stem from a read error, because a much larger clone lies one nucleotide away. The V call is TRBV6-5, the J call TRBJ2-2; 8 bases fit TRBD2. In germline, CDR1 is MNHEY, CDR2 SVGAGI. CDR3 length: 18 residues. The CDR3 nucleotides read TGTGCCCGCAGTTACTCGAGGGGGACTAGGGCTTCCGCCGGGGAGCTGTTTTTT. Its protein is CARSYSRGTRASAGELFF.

This clonotype appeared many times. The chain's CDR3 is CSAPRLAGGEQFF. The CDR3 DNA follows: TGCAGTGCCCCCCGGCTAGCGGGAGGTGAGCAGTTCTTC. J is TRBJ2-1 and V is TRBV20-1; 11 bases match TRBD2. Trimming at V came to 6 bases and at J to 9 bases, leaving 7 bases not matched to a gene. Germline V gene sequence: CDR1 DFQATT, CDR2 SNEGSKA (reference sequence). The CDR3 is made up of 13 amino acids.

The chain combines TRBV5-4 with TRBJ2-3, with a weak D call TRBD2 (6 bases). The V end was cut by 2 bases, the J end by 4 bases, with 14 bases between. CDR1 and CDR2 (germline): SGHNT, YYREEE (reference sequence). The CDR3 is made up of 15 amino acids. The CDR3 DNA is TGTGCCAGCAGCTTTGGTCTAGCGATTGCAGATACGCAGTATTTT. As protein: CASSFGLAIADTQYF. Full variable domain (missing parts from reference TRBV5-4 and TRBJ2-3): ETGVTQSPTHLIKTRGQQVTLRCSSQSGHNTVSWYQQALGQGPQFIFQYYREEENGRGNFPPRFSGLQFPNYSSELNVNALELDDSALYLCASSFGLAIADTQYFGPGTRLTVL.

This clonotype was seen a few times. The J gene is TRBJ1-5, the V gene TRBV28; the D is unclear. Germline lookup yields CDR1 MDHEN and CDR2 SYDVKM. Trimming removed 7 bases from V and 3 bases from J, with 13 bases in between. This CDR3 has 14 amino acids. In DNA, the CDR3 is TGTGCCAGCACGGGGATAGCGGTCAATCAGCCCCAGCATTTT. Translating gives CASTGIAVNQPQHF. Full variable domain (rest looked up from reference TRBV28 and TRBJ1-5): DVKVTQSSRYLVKRTGEKVFLECVQDMDHENMFWYRQDPGLGLRLIYFSYDVKMKEKGDIPEGYSVSREKKERFSLILESASTNQTSMYLCASTGIAVNQPQHFGDGTRLSIL.

This rearrangement joins TRBV7-3 to TRBJ2-1, with 7 bases that match TRBD2. With 5 bases clipped from V and 2 bases from J, the junction kept 6 bases outside the gene matches. There are 15 residues in the CDR3. Germline CDR1 SGHTA, CDR2 FQGTGA. DNA for the CDR3: TGTGCCAGCAGCCCCTCTAGCGGAACCTACAATGAGCAGTTCTTC. This gives the protein CASSPSSGTYNEQFF.

The sample holds many counts of this clonotype. The chain joins TRBV7-2 to TRBJ2-2, with 8 bases that match TRBD2. The CDR3 runs 16 residues. CDR1 is SGHTA and CDR2 is FQGNSA in the germline V gene. V shed 4 bases, J shed 1 base, and the junction held 5 bases outside the gene matches. The CDR3 nucleotides are TGTGCCAGCAGCTCGGTGAGCGGGAGGAACACCGGGGAGCTGTTTTTT. Its protein is CASSSVSGRNTGELFF.

This clonotype turned up a few times. V is TRBV7-2 and J is TRBJ2-7; D is unclear. Germline-derived CDR1 and CDR2 are SGHTA and FQGNSA. The CDR3 has 15 residues. Trimming took off 1 base at V and 3 bases at J, with 13 bases between the two ends. Here the CDR3 reads CASSLGRIGSYEQYF. The CDR3 DNA sequence: TGTGCCAGCAGCTTAGGGAGAATCGGTAGCTACGAGCAGTACTTC. The entire variable domain, with the rest obtained from reference TRBV7-2 and TRBJ2-7, is as follows: GAGVSQSPSNKVTEKGKDVELRCDPISGHTALYWYRQSLGQGLEFLIYFQGNSAPDKSGLPSDRFSAERTGGSVSTLTIQRTQQEDSAVYLCASSLGRIGSYEQYFGPGTRLTVT.

This clonotype showed up just a few times. The chain links TRBV3-1 to TRBJ1-1; D is unclear. The CDR3 loop spans 15 amino acids. Trimming cost V 5 bases and J 3 bases, with 16 bases left between them. From germline, CDR1 is LGHDT and CDR2 YNNKEL (reference sequence). CDR3 sequence: CASSATPSGHTEAFF. CDR3 nucleotides: TGTGCCAGCAGCGCTACCCCGTCAGGTCACACTGAAGCTTTCTTT.

The gene calls are TRBV5-6 and TRBJ2-1; 9 positions agree with TRBD2. Germline assignment: CDR1 SGHDT and CDR2 YYEEEE. The junction had 12 bases not matched to a gene; V was cut back by 4 bases and J by 7 bases. The CDR3 consists of 16 residues. The CDR3 region has the DNA TGTGCCAGCAGCCACACCTCTAGCGGGATCTCGAATGAGCAGTTCTTC. Translation gives CASSHTSSGISNEQFF.

This clonotype was counted between two and nine times. The CDR3 is CASSRAGGTIYF. The CDR3 region has the DNA TGTGCCAGCAGCCGCGCCGGGGGCACCATATATTTT. V gene TRBV7-2 combines with J gene TRBJ1-3; D is possibly TRBD1 (5 bases). The CDR3 covers 12 residues. Trimming stripped 5 bases from V and 9 bases from J, with 11 bases between. The germline V gene has CDR1 SGHTA and CDR2 FQGNSA.

This clonotype was found a few times. V is TRBV7-2 and J is TRBJ1-1; D is perhaps TRBD1 (6 bases). The CDR3 extends over 13 amino acids. The germline V and J ends were trimmed by 5 bases and 6 bases, with 13 bases remaining between them. Germline V gives CDR1 SGHTA, CDR2 FQGNSA. The CDR3 nucleotides are TGTGCCAGCAGCCGCAACAGGGAATCTGAAGCTTTCTTT. This sequence encodes CASSRNRESEAFF.

This clonotype was recorded a few times. V is TRBV20-1 and J is TRBJ1-5, with TRBD1 identical over 11 bases. The CDR3 spans 16 residues. V trimming: 5 bases; J trimming: 2 bases; junction bases outside the gene matches: 8. Germline lookup yields CDR1 DFQATT and CDR2 SNEGSKA (reference sequence). CDR3 protein: CSAWTGGVRGNQPQHF. The CDR3 DNA sequence: TGCAGTGCTTGGACAGGGGGCGTTAGGGGCAATCAGCCCCAGCATTTT.

The J gene is TRBJ2-1, the V gene TRBV6-4; 14 positions match TRBD2. The CDR3 covers 21 residues. The germline V gene has CDR1 MRHNA and CDR2 SNTAGT. With 4 bases clipped from V and 0 bases from J, the junction kept 14 bases outside the gene matches. The CDR3 is CASSALPGLAGGPSSYNEQFF. The CDR3 coding sequence is TGTGCCAGCAGTGCTCTACCCGGACTAGCGGGAGGTCCGAGCTCCTACAATGAGCAGTTCTTC.

This clonotype occurred a few times. This sequence joins TRBV5-4 and TRBJ2-2; D ambiguous. This CDR3 is 14 amino acids long. The germline gives CDR1 SGHNT, CDR2 YYREEE (reference sequence). With 2 bases removed from V and 2 bases from J, the gap between germline ends came to 7 bases. The CDR3 DNA is TGTGCCAGCAGCTTAGGCTTTAACACCGGGGAGCTGTTTTTT. The encoded protein is CASSLGFNTGELFF.